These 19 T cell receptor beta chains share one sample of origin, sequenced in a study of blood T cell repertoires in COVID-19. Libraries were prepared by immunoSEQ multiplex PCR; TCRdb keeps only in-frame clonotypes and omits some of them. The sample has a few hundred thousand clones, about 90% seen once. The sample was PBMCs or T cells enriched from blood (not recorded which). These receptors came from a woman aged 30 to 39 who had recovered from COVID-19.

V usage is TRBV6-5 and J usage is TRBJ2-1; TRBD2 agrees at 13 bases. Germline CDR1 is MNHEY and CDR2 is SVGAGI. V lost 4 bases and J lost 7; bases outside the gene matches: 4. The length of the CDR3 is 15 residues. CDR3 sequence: CASSLGLAGKNEQFF. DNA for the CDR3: TGTGCCAGCAGTTTGGGACTAGCGGGGAAAAATGAGCAGTTCTTC.

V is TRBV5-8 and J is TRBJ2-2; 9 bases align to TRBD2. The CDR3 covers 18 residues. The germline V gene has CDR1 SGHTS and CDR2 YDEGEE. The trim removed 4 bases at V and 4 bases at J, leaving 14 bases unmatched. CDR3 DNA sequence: TGTGCCAGCAGCCCGGCCGGGACTAGCACCCCGAGCACCGGGGAGCTGTTTTTT. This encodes CASSPAGTSTPSTGELFF.

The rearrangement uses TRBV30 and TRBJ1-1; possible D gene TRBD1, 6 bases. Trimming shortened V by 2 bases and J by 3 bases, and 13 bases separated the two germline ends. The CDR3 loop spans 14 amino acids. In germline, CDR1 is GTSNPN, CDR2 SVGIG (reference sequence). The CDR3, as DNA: TGTGCCTGGAGTCTGGACGACAGGCACACTGAAGCTTTCTTT. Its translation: CAWSLDDRHTEAFF.

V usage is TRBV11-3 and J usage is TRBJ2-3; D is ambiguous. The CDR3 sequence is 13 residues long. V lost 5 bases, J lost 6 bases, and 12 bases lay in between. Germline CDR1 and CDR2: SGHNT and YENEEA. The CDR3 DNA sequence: TGTGCCAGCAGCCTGACTTCTGTGGATACGCAGTATTTT. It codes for CASSLTSVDTQYF.

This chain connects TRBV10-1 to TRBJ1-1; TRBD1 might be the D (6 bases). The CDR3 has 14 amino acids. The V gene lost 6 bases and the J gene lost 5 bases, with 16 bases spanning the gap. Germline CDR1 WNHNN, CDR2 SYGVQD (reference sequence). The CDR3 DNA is TGCGCCAGCAGAGCTGATGGGGGGGCAACTGAAGCTTTCTTT. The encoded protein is CASRADGGATEAFF.

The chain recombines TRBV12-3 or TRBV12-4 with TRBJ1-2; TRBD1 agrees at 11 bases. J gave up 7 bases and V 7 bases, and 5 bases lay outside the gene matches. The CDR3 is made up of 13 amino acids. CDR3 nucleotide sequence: TGTGCCAGCACCCTGGACAGGGGGCCTGGCTACACCTTC. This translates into CASTLDRGPGYTF.

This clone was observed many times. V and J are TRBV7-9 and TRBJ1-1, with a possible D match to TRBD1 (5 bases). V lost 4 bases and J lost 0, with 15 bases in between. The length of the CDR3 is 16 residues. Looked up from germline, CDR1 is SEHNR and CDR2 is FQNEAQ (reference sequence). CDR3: CASSYRQYGVNTEAFF. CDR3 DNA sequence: TGTGCCAGCAGCTACAGACAGTATGGGGTGAACACTGAAGCTTTCTTT. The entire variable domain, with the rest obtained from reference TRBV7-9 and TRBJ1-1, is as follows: DTGVSQNPRHKITKRGQNVTFRCDPISEHNRLYWYRQTLGQGPEFLTYFQNEAQLEKSRLLSDRFSAERPKGSFSTLEIQRTEQGDSAMYLCASSYRQYGVNTEAFFGQGTRLTVV.

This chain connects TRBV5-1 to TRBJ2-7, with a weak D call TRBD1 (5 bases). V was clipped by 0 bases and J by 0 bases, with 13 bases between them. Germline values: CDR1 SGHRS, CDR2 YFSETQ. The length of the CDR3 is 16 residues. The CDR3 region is CASSLAGQGFSYEQYF. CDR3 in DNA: TGCGCCAGCAGCTTGGCTGGGCAGGGCTTCTCCTACGAGCAGTACTTC.

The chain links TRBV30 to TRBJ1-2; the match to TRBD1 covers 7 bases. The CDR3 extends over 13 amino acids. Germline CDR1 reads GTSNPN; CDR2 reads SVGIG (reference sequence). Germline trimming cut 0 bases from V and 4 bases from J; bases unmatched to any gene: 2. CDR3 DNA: TGTGCCTGGAGTGTAGCAGGGGGCTATGGCTACACCTTC. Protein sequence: CAWSVAGGYGYTF.

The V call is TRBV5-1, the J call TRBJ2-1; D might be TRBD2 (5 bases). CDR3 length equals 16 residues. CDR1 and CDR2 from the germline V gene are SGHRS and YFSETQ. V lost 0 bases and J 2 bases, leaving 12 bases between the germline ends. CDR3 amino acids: CASSLAGLGTYNEQFF. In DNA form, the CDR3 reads TGCGCCAGCAGCTTGGCAGGACTTGGTACCTACAATGAGCAGTTCTTC.

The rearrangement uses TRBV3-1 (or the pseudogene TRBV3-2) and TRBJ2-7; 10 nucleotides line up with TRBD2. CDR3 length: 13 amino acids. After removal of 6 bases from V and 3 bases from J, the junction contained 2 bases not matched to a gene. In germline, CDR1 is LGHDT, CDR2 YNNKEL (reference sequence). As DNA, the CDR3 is TGTGCCAGCAGGGCTAGCGGGAGCTACGAGCAGTACTTC. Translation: CASRASGSYEQYF.

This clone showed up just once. The CDR3 sequence is CASSLGGAVRTNEKLFF. The CDR3, as DNA: TGTGCCAGCAGCTTAGGAGGCGCAGTGAGAACTAATGAAAAACTGTTTTTT. This chain joins TRBV11-2 and TRBJ1-4; no definite D call. Trimming pared 1 base from V and 1 base from J, leaving 13 bases between. This CDR3 region has 17 residues. Per germline, CDR1 SGHAT and CDR2 FQNNGV. Full variable domain (missing parts from reference TRBV11-2 and TRBJ1-4): EAGVAQSPRYKIIEKRQSVAFWCNPISGHATLYWYQQILGQGPKLLIQFQNNGVVDDSQLPKDRFSAERLKGVDSTLKIQPAKLEDSAVYLCASSLGGAVRTNEKLFFGSGTQLSVL.

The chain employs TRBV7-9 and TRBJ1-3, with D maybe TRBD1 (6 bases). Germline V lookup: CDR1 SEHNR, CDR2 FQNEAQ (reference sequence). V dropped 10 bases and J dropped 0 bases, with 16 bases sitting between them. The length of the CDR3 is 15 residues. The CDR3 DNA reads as TGTGCCACCCCTAGGGGGGGAGCCTCTGGAAACACCATATATTTT. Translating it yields CATPRGGASGNTIYF.

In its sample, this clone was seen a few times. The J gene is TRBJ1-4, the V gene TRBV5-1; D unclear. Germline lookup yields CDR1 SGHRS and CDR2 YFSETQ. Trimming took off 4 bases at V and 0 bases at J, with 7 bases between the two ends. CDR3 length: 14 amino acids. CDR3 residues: CASSPTATNEKLFF. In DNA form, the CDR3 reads TGCGCCAGCAGCCCAACAGCAACTAATGAAAAACTGTTTTTT.

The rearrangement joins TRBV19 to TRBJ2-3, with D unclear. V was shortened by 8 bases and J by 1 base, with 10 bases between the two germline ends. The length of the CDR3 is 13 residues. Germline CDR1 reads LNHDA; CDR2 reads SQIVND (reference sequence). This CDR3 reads CASEQVGTDTQYF. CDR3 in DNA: TGTGCCAGTGAGCAAGTAGGCACAGATACGCAGTATTTT.

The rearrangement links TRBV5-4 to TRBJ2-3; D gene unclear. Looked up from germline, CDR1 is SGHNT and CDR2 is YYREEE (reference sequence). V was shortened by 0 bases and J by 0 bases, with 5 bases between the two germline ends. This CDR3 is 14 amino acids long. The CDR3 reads CASSLDSSTDTQYF. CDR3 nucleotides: TGTGCCAGCAGCTTGGATTCAAGCACAGATACGCAGTATTTT. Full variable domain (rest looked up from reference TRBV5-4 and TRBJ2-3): ETGVTQSPTHLIKTRGQQVTLRCSSQSGHNTVSWYQQALGQGPQFIFQYYREEENGRGNFPPRFSGLQFPNYSSELNVNALELDDSALYLCASSLDSSTDTQYFGPGTRLTVL.

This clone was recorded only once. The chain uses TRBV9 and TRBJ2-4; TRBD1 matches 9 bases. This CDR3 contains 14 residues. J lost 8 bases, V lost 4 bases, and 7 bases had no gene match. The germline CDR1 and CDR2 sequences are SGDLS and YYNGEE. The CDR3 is CASSSGQGFDIQYF. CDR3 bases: TGTGCCAGCAGCTCGGGACAGGGCTTCGACATTCAGTACTTC.

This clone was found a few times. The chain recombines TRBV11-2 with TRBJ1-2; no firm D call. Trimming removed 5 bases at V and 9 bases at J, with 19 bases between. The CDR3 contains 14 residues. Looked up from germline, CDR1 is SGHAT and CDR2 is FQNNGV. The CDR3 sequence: CASSGGMTLSRYTF. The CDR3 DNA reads TGTGCCAGCAGCGGAGGTATGACCCTCTCTCGCTACACCTTC.

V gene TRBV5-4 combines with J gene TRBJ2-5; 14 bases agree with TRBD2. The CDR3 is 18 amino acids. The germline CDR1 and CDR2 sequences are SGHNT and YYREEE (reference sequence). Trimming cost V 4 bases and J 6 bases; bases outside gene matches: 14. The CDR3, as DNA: TGTGCCAGCAGCCCGGGCGGGACTAGCGGGAGTACGGGGAAGACCCAGTACTTC. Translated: CASSPGGTSGSTGKTQYF.